This entry concerns a single TCR beta chain. Clones were read by immunoSEQ multiplex PCR, and TCRdb kept only the in-frame ones, dropping some. This sample has tens of thousands of clones, with 70% to 90% found just once. This specimen belongs to a study of T cell responses to AZD1222 COVID-19 vaccine. This CDR3 spans 14 amino acids. Germline V gene lookup returns CDR1 MNHEY and CDR2 SVGAGI. After removal of 5 bases from V and 6 bases from J, the junction contained 6 bases not matched to a gene. The TCR comes from an adult in good health. Sequenced material: peripheral blood, taken on day 0 of AZD1222 vaccination. The chain uses TRBV6-5 and TRBJ1-4; TRBD1 matches 7 bases. CDR3 sequence: CASSTRQGDEKLFF. Here the CDR3 DNA reads TGTGCCAGCAGTACCCGACAGGGAGATGAAAAACTGTTTTTT.